This entry concerns a single T cell receptor (beta chain). The sample originates from a study of blood T cell repertoires in COVID-19. Study summary: Specimens from acute and convalescent COVID-19 originated in the United States, Italy and Spain. T cells, B-cell-depleted T cells, or PBMCs provided the cDNA or gDNA that served as material.

Germline CDR1 is MDHEN and CDR2 is SYDVKM. CDR3 length: 13 residues. Between the trimmed V and J ends, which lost 2 bases and 2 bases, there was a span of 7 bases. In the source study's methods: Estimation of nucleated cell counts relied on the amplification of reference gene primers. Data came from immunoSEQ multiplex PCR; TCRdb stores just in-frame clones and leaves some out. The V and J calls and the clone size are those of that table, but D and trimming were determined from the DNA. The sample has around 66,000 clones; just under 80% are singletons. Sequences were obtained from peripheral blood. This receptor was taken from a human donor in a cohort sampled during active COVID-19. The chain employs TRBV28 and TRBJ2-7, with D maybe TRBD1 (5 bases). The CDR3 DNA reads TGTGCCAGCAGTTTACCAGGGACCTACGAGCAGTACTTC. Encoded protein: CASSLPGTYEQYF.